The entry below describes one T cell receptor (beta chain). Its specificity is unknown. The data derive from a study of T cell responses to AZD1222 COVID-19 vaccine. Whole-study findings and limits: Vaccine-associated CD4 TCRs spanned spike, dominant at 160-218 and 743-854. Seropositive AZD1222 recipients at baseline numbered only 5 or 6. The sample set comprised mostly white British donors with more females, and clonal diversity was possibly underestimated. Rises in breadth and depth of Spike-specific TCRs came after two AZD1222 doses.

The germline CDR1 and CDR2 sequences are ENHRY and SYGVKD. Deletions cut 2 bases from V and 6 bases from J, with 10 bases between. The CDR3 covers 13 residues. Produced via immunoSEQ multiplex PCR; TCRdb's table is partial and in-frame only. The profile shows 100,000 to 150,000 clones, approximately 88% of them singletons. This receptor was obtained from an adult in good health. The sequencing used peripheral blood, collected on day 0 of AZD1222 vaccination. The rearrangement joins TRBV10-3 to TRBJ2-5; D gene uncertain. The CDR3 region has the DNA TGTGCCATCAGTGAGCCGGGTTGGCAGACCCAGTACTTC. Translated, it gives CAISEPGWQTQYF.